This T cell receptor (beta chain) was identified in a study of control samples from healthy donors and cancer patients (dated by TCRdb to between 2020 and 2021). CDR3 length: 15 amino acids, cysteine to phenylalanine. Only the CDR3 part of the read is kept: 45 bases, read in frame from the first base. CDR1 and CDR2 (SEHNR, FQNEAQ) derive from the germline V gene (reference sequence). Trimming takes 4 bases from V and 6 bases from J, and the germline ends sit 18 bases apart. A note on this clone: It lacks a known antigen. The input lacks base qualities; no much larger clone sits a single base away.

Library preparation was by the immunoSEQ multiplex PCR assay. The table comes from immuneACCESS by way of TCRdb, which keeps in-frame sequences with V and J called. Part of the clones is missing from these tables; in studies checked, under half for an unresolved V gene and the rest for unknown reasons. This sample has around 180,000 clones in its table, and 94% of those were observed once. The ten largest clones take up 1.1% to 1.5% of the sample. The receptor's source is a woman under 30 in good health. The sequenced sample was blood. The chain is assembled from TRBV7-9 and TRBJ1-2; the D gene is perhaps TRBD1, on 5 matching bases. The CDR3 protein is CASSSHNGGYDGYTF. The nucleotide sequence reads as follows: TGTGCCAGCAGCTCCCATAACGGGGGGTACGATGGCTACACCTTC.